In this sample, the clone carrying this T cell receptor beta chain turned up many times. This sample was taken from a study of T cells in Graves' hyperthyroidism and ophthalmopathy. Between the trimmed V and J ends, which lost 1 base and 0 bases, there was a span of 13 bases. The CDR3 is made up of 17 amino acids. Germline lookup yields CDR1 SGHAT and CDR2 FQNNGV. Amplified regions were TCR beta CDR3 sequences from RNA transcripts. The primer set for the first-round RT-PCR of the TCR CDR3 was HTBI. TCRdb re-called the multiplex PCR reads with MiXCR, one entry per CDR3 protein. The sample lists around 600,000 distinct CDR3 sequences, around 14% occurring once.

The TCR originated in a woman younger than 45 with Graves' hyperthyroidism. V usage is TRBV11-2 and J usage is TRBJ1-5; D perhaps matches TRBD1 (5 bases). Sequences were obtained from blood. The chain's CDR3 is CASSLGQGRVSNQPQHF. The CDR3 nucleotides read TGTGCCAGCAGCTTAGGGCAGGGAAGAGTTAGCAATCAGCCCCAGCATTTT.